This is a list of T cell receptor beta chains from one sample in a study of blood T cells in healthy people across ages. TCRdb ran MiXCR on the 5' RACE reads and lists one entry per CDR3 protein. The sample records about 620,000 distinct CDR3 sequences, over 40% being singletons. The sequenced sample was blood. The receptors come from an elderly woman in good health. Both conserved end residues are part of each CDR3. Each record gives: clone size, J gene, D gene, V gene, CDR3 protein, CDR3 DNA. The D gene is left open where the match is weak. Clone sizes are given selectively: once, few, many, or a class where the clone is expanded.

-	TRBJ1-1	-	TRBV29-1	CSVSHSTEAFF	TGCAGCGTTTCCCACAGCACTGAAGCTTTCTTT
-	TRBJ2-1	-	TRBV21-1	CASSKGPSGVETQFF	TGTGCCAGCAGCAAAGGTCCTAGCGGCGTGGAGACCCAGTTCTTC
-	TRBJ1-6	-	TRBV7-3	CASSLTPSLSPLHF	TGTGCCAGCAGCTTAACCCCTTCGCTATCACCCCTCCACTTT
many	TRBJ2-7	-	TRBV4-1	CASSQDQGVRGSSYEQYF	TGCGCCAGCAGCCAAGATCAAGGTGTTCGGGGAAGCTCCTACGAGCAGTACTTC
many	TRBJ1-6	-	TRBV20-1	CSARDPMSYNSPLHF	TGCAGTGCTAGAGATCCCATGTCCTATAATTCACCCCTCCACTTT
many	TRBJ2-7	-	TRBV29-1	CSVSGRQGLYEQYF	TGCAGCGTGTCCGGGAGACAGGGCCTCTACGAGCAGTACTTC
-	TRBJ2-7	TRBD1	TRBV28	CASSLRGRGTDEQYF	TGTGCCAGCAGTTTACGGGGCAGGGGGACGGACGAGCAGTACTTC
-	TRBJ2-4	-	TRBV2	CASSSQAKNIQYF	TGTGCCAGCAGTTCCCAAGCCAAAAACATTCAGTACTTC
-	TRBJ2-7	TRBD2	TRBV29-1	CSVVLAGAPYEQYF	TGCAGCGTTGTTCTAGCGGGAGCCCCCTACGAGCAGTACTTC
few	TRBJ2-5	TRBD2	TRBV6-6	CASKRGAQETQYF	TGTGCCAGTAAGCGGGGGGCCCAAGAGACCCAGTACTTC
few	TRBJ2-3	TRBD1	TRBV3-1	CASSPSGGYLTDTQYF	TGTGCCAGCAGCCCATCAGGGGGCTACCTCACAGATACGCAGTATTTT
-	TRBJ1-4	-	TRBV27	CASSLGGGNEKLFF	TGTGCCAGCAGTTTGGGCGGAGGTAATGAAAAACTGTTTTTT
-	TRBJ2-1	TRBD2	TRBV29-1	CSVEHMTSGGWNEQFF	TGCAGCGTTGAACACATGACTAGCGGGGGCTGGAATGAGCAGTTCTTC
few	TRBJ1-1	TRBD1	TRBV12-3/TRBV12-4	CASSLDGTDSEAFF	TGTGCCAGCAGTTTAGACGGGACAGACTCTGAAGCTTTCTTT
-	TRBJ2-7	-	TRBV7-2	CASTPGYLDPYEQYF	TGTGCCAGCACCCCTGGGTATTTGGACCCCTACGAGCAGTACTTC
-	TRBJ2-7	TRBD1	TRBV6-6	CASREDRGPYEQYF	TGTGCCAGCAGGGAAGACAGGGGGCCCTACGAGCAGTACTTC
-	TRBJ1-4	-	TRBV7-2	CASSFSGGTPRRNEKLFF	TGTGCCAGCAGCTTTAGCGGGGGGACACCCAGAAGAAATGAAAAACTGTTTTTT
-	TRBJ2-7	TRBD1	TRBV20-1	CSARSSQGYEQYF	TGCAGTGCTAGATCCTCACAGGGGTACGAGCAGTACTTC
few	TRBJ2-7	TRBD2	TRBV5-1	CASSLALGLASEQYF	TGCGCCAGCAGCTTGGCTCTTGGACTAGCCTCCGAGCAGTACTTC
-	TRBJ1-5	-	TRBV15	CATSGDGGPQHF	TGTGCCACCAGCGGAGATGGCGGGCCCCAGCATTTT
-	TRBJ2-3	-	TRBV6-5	CASQGISYTDTQYF	TGTGCCAGCCAGGGGATCTCTTACACAGATACGCAGTATTTT
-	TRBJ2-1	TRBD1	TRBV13	CASSSEAQGADNEQFF	TGTGCCAGCAGCTCAGAGGCCCAGGGGGCAGACAATGAGCAGTTCTTC
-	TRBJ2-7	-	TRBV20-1	CSALTGSYEQYF	TGCAGTGCACTTACAGGCTCCTACGAGCAGTACTTC
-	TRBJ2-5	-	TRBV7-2	CASSLAGAKETQYF	TGTGCCAGCAGCTTAGCAGGGGCGAAAGAGACCCAGTACTTC
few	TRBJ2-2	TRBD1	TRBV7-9	CASSLYDREDGELFF	TGTGCCTCCAGCTTATATGACAGGGAAGACGGGGAGCTGTTTTTT